Presented here are 31 T cell receptor beta chains from one specimen sequenced in a study of regulatory T cells in long-lasting Graves disease. The TCR beta library used iRepertoire HTBI primers with Arm-PCR amplification of CDR3. TCRdb passed the multiplex PCR reads through MiXCR, listing each CDR3 protein once. This sample carries 360,000 or so distinct CDR3 sequences, approximately 25% of them seen once, and the ten largest clones take 28%. Specified time point: persistent/refractory GD, antithyroid drugs over 5 years with positive TRAb. The TCR library was made from RNA that had been extracted from PBMCs in TRIzol. Specimen: peripheral blood mononuclear cells (PBMCs), collected when the disease was refractory, from a patient treated with antithyroid drugs. The receptor set was obtained from a woman aged 40-49 years with Graves disease.

This clonotype was found many times. The chain links TRBV10-3 to TRBJ1-1; 11 bases map to TRBD1. The CDR3 runs 16 residues. Germline V gives CDR1 ENHRY, CDR2 SYGVKD. After removal of 7 bases from V and 0 bases from J, the junction contained 7 bases not matched to a gene. As DNA, the CDR3 is TGTGCCATCACGAGGGACAGGGGGACCGTGAACACTGAAGCTTTCTTT. This gives the protein CAITRDRGTVNTEAFF.

This clonotype has at least ten counts. The chain combines TRBV28 with TRBJ1-1; D possibly corresponds to TRBD1 (5 bases). Germline CDR1 reads MDHEN; CDR2 reads SYDVKM. Deletions cut 1 base from V and 7 bases from J, with 13 bases between. The CDR3 sequence is 14 residues long. In nucleotides, the CDR3 is TGTGCCAGCAGTTTATTTAATGTGGGGGGTGAAGCTTTCTTT. Amino acid sequence: CASSLFNVGGEAFF.

V gene TRBV27 combines with J gene TRBJ2-7, with D possibly TRBD1 on 6 matching bases. In germline, CDR1 is MNHEY, CDR2 SMNVEV (reference sequence). Trimming left V 6 bases short and J 3 bases short, with 18 bases between. This CDR3 has 15 amino acids. The CDR3 sequence is CASRATGYTLYEQYF. The DNA of the CDR3 is TGTGCCAGCAGGGCTACAGGGTATACCCTCTACGAGCAGTACTTC.

This clonotype was counted a few times. The chain has TRBV29-1 and TRBJ2-7; D remains ambiguous. This CDR3 comprises 12 residues. Germline CDR1 and CDR2: SQVTM and ANQGSEA. V was shortened by 2 bases and J by 6 bases, with 11 bases between the two germline ends. The chain's CDR3 is CSVEYVGSEQYF. The DNA of the CDR3 is TGCAGCGTTGAATACGTCGGATCCGAGCAGTACTTC.

The rearrangement links TRBV10-3 to TRBJ1-5; 7 bases match TRBD1. The CDR3 loop spans 13 amino acids. Germline CDR1 reads ENHRY; CDR2 reads SYGVKD. V was pared by 10 bases and J by 3 bases, with 6 bases of the junction left unmatched. CDR3 coding DNA: TGTGCCACTGCGGGACAGAACAATCAGCCCCAGCATTTT. Translated, it gives CATAGQNNQPQHF.

This clonotype occurred many times. The rearrangement links TRBV28 to TRBJ2-7, with D perhaps matching TRBD1 (5 bases). V lost 3 bases, J lost 4 bases, and 7 bases lay in between. CDR1 and CDR2 (germline): MDHEN, SYDVKM. This CDR3 spans 12 amino acids. CDR3: CASSFRAYEQYF. The CDR3 nucleotides read TGTGCCAGCAGTTTCAGGGCGTACGAGCAGTACTTC.

This clonotype was found many times. The chain employs TRBV12-3 or TRBV12-4 and TRBJ2-4; maybe TRBD2 (5 bases). The CDR3 length is 15 residues. Trimming took 6 bases from V and 4 from J, leaving 16 bases between them. The CDR3 loop is CASRPPTGKKNIQYF. As DNA, the CDR3 is TGTGCCAGCAGACCTCCCACCGGGAAGAAAAACATTCAGTACTTC.

This clonotype was seen repeatedly, ten times or more. The chain carries TRBV7-8 and TRBJ1-5; no clear D gene. The V end was cut by 0 bases, the J end by 2 bases, with 11 bases between. This CDR3 is 16 amino acids long. From germline, CDR1 is SGHVS and CDR2 FQNEAQ. CDR3 protein: CASSLAKVQRNQPQHF. In DNA, the CDR3 is TGTGCCAGCAGCTTAGCGAAGGTTCAGCGCAATCAGCCCCAGCATTTT.

This clonotype was counted many times. The rearrangement uses TRBV6-1 and TRBJ1-5; 8 bases are shared with TRBD1. Per germline, CDR1 MNHNS and CDR2 SASEGT. The CDR3 sequence is 13 residues long. The V gene end was trimmed by 10 bases and the J gene end by 5 bases; junction bases not matched to a gene: 7. The CDR3 is CATTDRGDQPQHF. In nucleotides, the CDR3 is TGTGCCACCACCGACAGGGGCGATCAGCCCCAGCATTTT.

This clonotype was picked up many times. DNA of the CDR3: TGTGCCAGCAGTTTTGAGAATGGTGGCTACACCTTC. It specifies CASSFENGGYTF. The chain has TRBV12-3 or TRBV12-4 and TRBJ1-2; no firm D call. With 3 bases removed from V and 7 bases from J, the gap between germline ends came to 9 bases. This CDR3 is 12 amino acids long.

This clonotype was counted at least ten times. V and J are TRBV28 and TRBJ1-5; D is ambiguous. The length of the CDR3 is 12 residues. Trimming shortened V by 6 bases and J by 7 bases, and 10 bases separated the two germline ends. The germline gives CDR1 MDHEN, CDR2 SYDVKM. The CDR3 protein is CASSLSVQPQHF. In DNA, the CDR3 is TGTGCCAGCAGCCTAAGTGTCCAGCCCCAGCATTTT. The full variable domain, with the rest looked up from reference TRBV28 and TRBJ1-5, is DVKVTQSSRYLVKRTGEKVFLECVQDMDHENMFWYRQDPGLGLRLIYFSYDVKMKEKGDIPEGYSVSREKKERFSLILESASTNQTSMYLCASSLSVQPQHFGDGTRLSIL.

CDR3 nucleotide sequence: TGCAGTGCAAAAGGGACTAGCGGGATAACCGGGGAGCTGTTTTTT. This translates into CSAKGTSGITGELFF. The gene calls are TRBV20-1 and TRBJ2-2; 13 bases line up with TRBD2. The CDR3 runs 15 residues. CDR1 DFQATT and CDR2 SNEGSKA come from the germline V gene (reference sequence). Germline trimming cut 6 bases from V and 5 bases from J; bases unmatched to any gene: 6.

About this clonotype: This sequence may be a read error, since a much larger clone differs from it by one base. The chain recombines TRBV6-1 with TRBJ2-2; TRBD1 or TRBD2 may be the D gene (5 bases each). Germline V gives CDR1 MNHNS, CDR2 SASEGT. The CDR3 loop spans 21 amino acids. The CDR3 region is CASSEARRGVRLATNTGEPFF. CDR3 nucleotide sequence: TGTGCCAGCAGTGAAGCGCGAAGGGGTGTGCGGTTAGCAACCAACACCGGGGAGCCGTTTTTT.

A few counts support this clonotype. The rearrangement uses TRBV7-8 and TRBJ1-5; D gene ambiguous. This CDR3 is 16 amino acids long. The germline V gene encodes CDR1 SGHVS and CDR2 FQNEAQ. Trimming left V 3 bases short and J 1 base short, with 13 bases between. CDR3 sequence reads: CASSFGLAFSNQPQHF. The CDR3 nucleotides read TGTGCCAGCAGCTTCGGTTTAGCGTTCAGCAATCAGCCCCAGCATTTT.

This clonotype was seen repeatedly, ten times or more. The V and J genes are TRBV2 and TRBJ1-1; no reliable D call. Trimming left V 6 bases short and J 0 bases short, with 8 bases between. The CDR3 is 13 amino acids. CDR1 and CDR2 (germline): SNHLY, FYNNEI. In DNA, the CDR3 is TGTGCCAGCAGGCCCATTATGAACACTGAAGCTTTCTTT. It encodes CASRPIMNTEAFF.

This clonotype was picked up many times. The CDR3 reads CASSPDGVQTQYF. CDR3 coding DNA: TGTGCCAGCAGCCCCGACGGGGTACAGACCCAGTACTTC. This chain connects TRBV7-3 to TRBJ2-5; D might be TRBD2 (5 bases). The CDR3 loop spans 13 amino acids. Germline lookup yields CDR1 SGHTA and CDR2 FQGTGA. Deletions cut 5 bases from V and 6 bases from J, with 13 bases between.

This clonotype was counted between two and nine times. This chain connects TRBV20-1 to TRBJ2-7, with TRBD2 matching 12 bases. Germline-derived CDR1 and CDR2 are DFQATT and SNEGSKA (reference sequence). Trimming at V came to 5 bases and at J to 0 bases, leaving 8 bases not matched to a gene. The CDR3 is 16 amino acids. Written as DNA, the CDR3 is TGCAGTGCTCCACTAGCGGGAGGCGGGAGCTCCTACGAGCAGTACTTC. It yields the protein CSAPLAGGGSSYEQYF.

This clonotype has at least ten counts. The chain combines TRBV12-3 or TRBV12-4 with TRBJ1-1, with D unclear. This CDR3 region has 14 residues. The V end lost 1 base, the J end lost 1 base, and 7 bases lay between the germline ends. CDR3 region: CASSLDYGNTEAFF. DNA of the CDR3: TGTGCCAGCAGTTTAGATTATGGGAACACTGAAGCTTTCTTT.

The genes are TRBV19 and TRBJ2-7, with 7 positions matching TRBD2. CDR1 is LNHDA and CDR2 is SQIVND in the germline V gene (reference sequence). J was trimmed by 2 bases and V by 3 bases; bases with no gene match: 4. CDR3 length: 14 amino acids. The DNA of the CDR3 is TGTGCCAGTAGTATCGCCAGCGGGGCCTACGAGCAGTACTTC. This encodes CASSIASGAYEQYF.

The chain carries TRBV20-1 and TRBJ2-3; a possible D gene is TRBD1 (6 bases). The CDR3 is 13 residues long. The ends were cut back, 6 bases at V and 2 bases at J, with 12 bases in the middle. Looked up from germline, CDR1 is DFQATT and CDR2 is SNEGSKA (reference sequence). The CDR3 region is CSAAGDITDTQYF. The CDR3 coding sequence is TGCAGTGCAGCAGGGGATATCACAGATACGCAGTATTTT.

This clonotype appeared many times. This rearrangement joins TRBV28 to TRBJ2-7; possibly TRBD2 for D (6 bases). Trimming took 6 bases from V and 6 from J, leaving 12 bases between them. Germline CDR1 reads MDHEN; CDR2 reads SYDVKM. This CDR3 has 12 amino acids. This CDR3 is CASRKEGFEQYF. CDR3 in DNA: TGTGCCAGCAGGAAGGAGGGCTTCGAGCAGTACTTC.

The chain joins TRBV7-9 to TRBJ1-6; no definite D call. Per germline, CDR1 SEHNR and CDR2 FQNEAQ (reference sequence). This CDR3 contains 14 residues. V was clipped by 1 base and J by 5 bases, with 6 bases between them. The CDR3 loop is CASSLGRDNSPLHF. CDR3 nucleotides: TGTGCCAGCAGCTTAGGACGGGATAATTCACCCCTCCACTTT.

V gene TRBV20-1 combines with J gene TRBJ2-7; TRBD2 matches at 9 bases. Germline V gene sequence: CDR1 DFQATT, CDR2 SNEGSKA (reference sequence). Trimming took 8 bases from V and 6 from J; bases not matched to a gene: 2. The length of the CDR3 is 10 residues. The CDR3 here is CSCGGGEQYF. CDR3 nucleotides: TGCAGTTGCGGGGGGGGCGAGCAGTACTTC.

The V gene is TRBV29-1, the J gene TRBJ2-7; D is possibly TRBD1 (6 bases). The germline gives CDR1 SQVTM, CDR2 ANQGSEA. Trimming removed 6 bases at V and 3 bases at J, with 21 bases between. CDR3 size: 15 residues. In DNA form, the CDR3 reads TGCAGCGTCCAAAACCTGGACAGTACCAACTACGAGCAGTACTTC. Its protein is CSVQNLDSTNYEQYF.

This chain joins TRBV20-1 and TRBJ2-2; no clear D. The CDR3 sequence is 15 residues long. Germline CDR1 reads DFQATT; CDR2 reads SNEGSKA (reference sequence). The ends were cut back, 1 base at V and 5 bases at J, with 14 bases in the middle. CDR3 DNA sequence: TGCAGTGCTAGAGGTGGCAGCATAAGGACCGGGGAGCTGTTTTTT. It specifies CSARGGSIRTGELFF.

Regarding this clonotype: One base separates it from a far larger clone, so it is likely a read error. The rearrangement joins TRBV7-9 to TRBJ1-4; D perhaps matches TRBD1 (6 bases). Per germline, CDR1 SEHNR and CDR2 FQNEAQ (reference sequence). Trimming cost V 5 bases and J 10 bases, with 17 bases left between them. The CDR3 runs to 14 residues. The CDR3 DNA reads TGTGCCAGCAGCGCCGGGACAACAAAAGGAAAACTGTTTTTT. This encodes CASSAGTTKGKLFF.

The J gene is TRBJ2-7, the V gene TRBV18; D is possibly TRBD1 or TRBD2 (6 bases each). CDR1 and CDR2 (germline): KGHSH, LQKENI. V was trimmed by 5 bases and J by 5 bases, leaving 13 bases between them. The CDR3 is 13 residues long. The CDR3 nucleotides read TGTGCCAGCTCAACACAGGGAGGCGACGAGCAGTACTTC. This translates into CASSTQGGDEQYF.

This clonotype was observed many times. The chain joins TRBV11-2 to TRBJ2-5; possible D gene TRBD2, 5 bases. V dropped 5 bases and J dropped 3 bases, with 19 bases sitting between them. CDR1 is SGHAT and CDR2 is FQNNGV in the germline V gene. CDR3 length: 16 residues. The CDR3 protein is CASSRKMTERKETQYF. DNA of the CDR3: TGTGCCAGCAGCCGAAAAATGACCGAGCGGAAAGAGACCCAGTACTTC.

Notes on this clonotype: Being one base from a much bigger clone, this may be a read error. The chain uses TRBV28 and TRBJ2-2; D call uncertain. The CDR3 totals 14 residues. The germline V gene has CDR1 MDHEN and CDR2 SYDVKM. Trimming shortened V by 5 bases and J by 6 bases, and 13 bases separated the two germline ends. The chain's CDR3 is CASSPPMGPGELFF. CDR3 nucleotide sequence: TGTGCCAGCAGTCCCCCGATGGGTCCCGGGGAGCTGTTTTTT.

V and J are TRBV4-1 and TRBJ2-7; the D is unclear. The CDR3 contains 12 residues. V dropped 1 base and J dropped 9 bases, with 10 bases sitting between them. Per germline, CDR1 MGHRA and CDR2 YSYEKL. CDR3 bases: TGCGCCAGCAGCCAAGTTGGGTTAGTGCAGTACTTC. This gives the protein CASSQVGLVQYF.

The chain couples TRBV5-1 to TRBJ2-7, with D perhaps assigned TRBD1 or TRBD2 (7 bases each). The V gene lost 4 bases and the J gene lost 2 bases, with 13 bases spanning the gap. The germline CDR1 and CDR2 sequences are SGHRS and YFSETQ. CDR3 length: 14 residues. CDR3 sequence: CASSMQGGTYEQYF. The CDR3 DNA follows: TGCGCCAGCAGCATGCAGGGGGGGACCTACGAGCAGTACTTC.